What follows are 28 T cell receptor beta chains derived from one specimen sequenced in a study of T cell changes during pregnancy in multiple sclerosis. Clones were read by immunoSEQ multiplex PCR, and TCRdb kept only the in-frame ones, dropping some. Of some 19,000 clones detected, roughly 88% appear once; the ten largest clones hold approximately 5%. The sample in question was CD8+ T cells from peripheral blood mononuclear cells, obtained after pregnancy. The receptors here all came from a female donor in good health, enrolled as a control in a pregnancy study.

V usage is TRBV5-4 and J usage is TRBJ2-7; no clear D gene. The V gene lost 0 bases and the J gene lost 5 bases, with 3 bases spanning the gap. Per germline, CDR1 SGHNT and CDR2 YYREEE (reference sequence). The CDR3 has 11 amino acids. The CDR3 nucleotides are TGTGCCAGCAGCTTGGGGCACGAGCAGTACTTC. Encoded protein: CASSLGHEQYF.

This sequence joins TRBV6-4 and TRBJ1-2; 7 bases are a match to TRBD1. Looked up from germline, CDR1 is MRHNA and CDR2 is SNTAGT. The CDR3 is made up of 15 amino acids. J gave up 0 bases and V 4 bases, and 5 bases lay outside the gene matches. CDR3: CASSVTGEANYGYTF. The CDR3 DNA is TGTGCCAGCAGTGTCACAGGGGAGGCTAACTATGGCTACACCTTC.

The chain has TRBV7-2 and TRBJ2-1, with 7 bases identical to TRBD1. The CDR3 length is 15 residues. V lost 5 bases and J lost 5; bases outside the gene matches: 9. Per the germline V gene, CDR1 is SGHTA and CDR2 is FQGNSA. This CDR3 reads CASSPHRGYDNEQFF. CDR3 bases: TGTGCCAGCAGCCCTCACAGGGGTTACGACAATGAGCAGTTCTTC.

The rearrangement uses TRBV27 and TRBJ1-5; no clear D gene. The CDR3 spans 14 residues. Trimming pared 2 bases from V and 6 bases from J, leaving 11 bases between. Germline V gene sequence: CDR1 MNHEY, CDR2 SMNVEV (reference sequence). The CDR3 protein is CASSLHARSQPQHF. The CDR3 coding sequence is TGTGCCAGCAGTTTACACGCGCGCTCTCAGCCCCAGCATTTT.

The chain combines TRBV4-2 with TRBJ2-2, with 11 bases lining up with TRBD2. V was clipped by 2 bases and J by 6 bases; unmatched bases: 2. The CDR3 contains 15 residues. Germline CDR1 and CDR2: LGHNA and YNFKEQ. The CDR3 here is CASSQTSGGSGELFF. The CDR3 DNA reads TGTGCCAGCAGCCAAACTAGCGGGGGATCCGGGGAGCTGTTTTTT.

J is TRBJ2-7 and V is TRBV29-1; D possibly corresponds to TRBD2 (6 bases). Germline V gene data show CDR1 as SQVTM and CDR2 as ANQGSEA. V was shortened by 6 bases and J by 3 bases, with 12 bases between the two germline ends. The CDR3 consists of 12 residues. The CDR3 DNA follows: TGCAGCGTGCGGGACTCTATCTACGAGCAGTACTTC. As protein: CSVRDSIYEQYF.

CDR3 protein: CASSLGQGVTYEQYF. CDR3 sequence (DNA): TGTGCCAGCAGCCTGGGACAGGGGGTCACCTACGAGCAGTACTTC. The chain combines TRBV7-6 with TRBJ2-7, with 11 nucleotides matching TRBD1. CDR3 size: 15 residues. CDR1 is SGHVS and CDR2 is FNYEAQ in the germline V gene. V was pared by 5 bases and J by 2 bases, with 5 bases of the junction left unmatched.

The chain is built from TRBV7-2 and TRBJ2-7; 14 bases are a match to TRBD2. The V gene end was trimmed by 6 bases and the J gene end by 3 bases; junction bases not matched to a gene: 4. The CDR3 contains 15 residues. Germline-derived CDR1 and CDR2 are SGHTA and FQGNSA. CDR3 nucleotide sequence: TGTGCCAGCAGAACCGGACTAGCGGGGGGCTACGAGCAGTACTTC. Amino acids: CASRTGLAGGYEQYF.

The rearrangement uses TRBV30 and TRBJ2-1, with 8 bases matching TRBD1. This CDR3 region has 15 residues. V was pared by 4 bases and J by 2 bases, with 7 bases of the junction left unmatched. The germline V gene has CDR1 GTSNPN and CDR2 SVGIG (reference sequence). DNA for the CDR3: TGTGCCTGGAATCTGGGGACAGGACCCTACAATGAGCAGTTCTTC. It codes for CAWNLGTGPYNEQFF.

The chain uses TRBV7-6 and TRBJ1-1, with TRBD1 matching 8 bases. The CDR3 spans 14 residues. Germline loops: CDR1 SGHVS, CDR2 FNYEAQ. V lost 5 bases, J lost 5 bases, and 7 bases stayed unmatched. CDR3 sequence (DNA): TGTGCCAGCAGCCCAGGGGGCTTCGGAACTGAAGCTTTCTTT. Its protein is CASSPGGFGTEAFF. The full variable domain, its missing parts supplied by reference TRBV7-6 and TRBJ1-1, is GAGVSQSPRYKVTKRGQDVALRCDPISGHVSLYWYRQALGQGPEFLTYFNYEAQQDKSGLPNDRFSAERPEGSISTLTIQRTEQRDSAMYRCASSPGGFGTEAFFGQGTRLTVV.

The V gene is TRBV10-3, the J gene TRBJ1-1; D gene unclear. The CDR3 is made up of 15 amino acids. Trimming took 0 bases from V and 0 from J, leaving 8 bases between them. Germline V gene lookup returns CDR1 ENHRY and CDR2 SYGVKD. The CDR3 spells CAISESGAMNTEAFF. The CDR3 nucleotides are TGTGCCATCAGTGAGTCGGGCGCCATGAACACTGAAGCTTTCTTT.

This clone appeared a few times. This chain connects TRBV7-9 to TRBJ2-4, with TRBD2 as a possible D gene (5 bases). Germline values: CDR1 SEHNR, CDR2 FQNEAQ (reference sequence). Trimming removed 4 bases at V and 7 bases at J, with 8 bases between. The CDR3 sequence is 12 residues long. The CDR3 here is CASSSGINIQYF. The DNA of the CDR3 is TGTGCCAGCAGCTCGGGGATTAACATTCAGTACTTC.

The chain has TRBV5-6 and TRBJ1-4; TRBD1 is a possible D gene (6 bases). The CDR3 loop spans 17 amino acids. With 1 base removed from V and 4 bases from J, the gap between germline ends came to 17 bases. Per germline, CDR1 SGHDT and CDR2 YYEEEE. DNA for the CDR3: TGTGCCAGCAGCTTGTCCCCAAACAGGGCCCTTAATGAAAAACTGTTTTTT. The encoded protein is CASSLSPNRALNEKLFF.

The chain has TRBV27 and TRBJ1-1, with 7 bases identical to TRBD1. CDR3 length: 17 residues. Germline V gene lookup returns CDR1 MNHEY and CDR2 SMNVEV (reference sequence). The J segment lost 1 base and the V segment lost 5 bases, leaving 13 bases of the junction unmatched. Here the CDR3 DNA reads TGTGCCAGCAGTCCGTACCACCGGGACAGCGGGAACACTGAAGCTTTCTTT. It is translated as CASSPYHRDSGNTEAFF.

The gene calls are TRBV7-9 and TRBJ1-5; D remains ambiguous. Trimming shortened V by 3 bases and J by 0 bases, and 9 bases separated the two germline ends. CDR1 is SEHNR, CDR2 FQNEAQ, per germline (reference sequence). The CDR3 runs 15 residues. In DNA form, the CDR3 reads TGTGCCAGCAGCTTCGGAAGCGATAGCAATCAGCCCCAGCATTTT. It codes for CASSFGSDSNQPQHF.

The count of this clone is one. This CDR3 reads CASSIGASLNTEAFF. The CDR3 bases are TGTGCCAGTAGTATAGGGGCCAGCCTGAACACTGAAGCTTTCTTT. The chain recombines TRBV19 with TRBJ1-1, with D unclear. The length of the CDR3 is 15 residues. Germline assignment: CDR1 LNHDA and CDR2 SQIVND (reference sequence). The V and J ends lost 1 base and 0 bases respectively, with 9 bases between them.

The V call is TRBV19, the J call TRBJ1-3, with TRBD1 matching 9 bases. CDR1 is LNHDA, CDR2 SQIVND, per germline (reference sequence). There are 15 residues in the CDR3. Unmatched junction bases numbered 3, after V lost 6 bases and J lost 0 bases. The CDR3 region is CASSRDRDSGNTIYF. CDR3 nucleotide sequence: TGTGCCAGTAGCCGGGACAGGGACTCTGGAAACACCATATATTTT. Drawing the rest from reference TRBV19 and TRBJ1-3, the complete variable domain is DGGITQSPKYLFRKEGQNVTLSCEQNLNHDAMYWYRQDPGQGLRLIYYSQIVNDFQKGDIAEGYSVSREKKESFPLTVTSAQKNPTAFYLCASSRDRDSGNTIYFGEGSWLTVV.

J is TRBJ2-2 and V is TRBV29-1; D remains ambiguous. The V and J ends lost 5 bases and 4 bases respectively, with 11 bases between them. CDR3 size: 13 residues. The germline V gene encodes CDR1 SQVTM and CDR2 ANQGSEA. The CDR3 loop is CSVSGTLTGELFF. The CDR3 coding sequence is TGCAGCGTTTCAGGCACCCTCACCGGGGAGCTGTTTTTT.

V and J are TRBV4-3 and TRBJ1-2, with a weak D call TRBD1 (6 bases). V lost 3 bases and J lost 0, with 23 bases in between. Germline V gene sequence: CDR1 LGHNA, CDR2 YSLEER. CDR3 size: 19 residues. This chain's CDR3 is CASSQGSGQATGANYGYTF. CDR3 nucleotide sequence: TGCGCCAGCAGCCAGGGTTCGGGGCAAGCGACAGGAGCTAACTATGGCTACACCTTC.

This chain links TRBV30 with TRBJ1-4; D gene unclear. From germline, CDR1 is GTSNPN and CDR2 SVGIG (reference sequence). V lost 3 bases and J 5 bases, leaving 10 bases between the germline ends. This CDR3 has 13 amino acids. CDR3 amino acids: CAWSESQNEKLFF. DNA for the CDR3: TGTGCCTGGAGCGAGTCCCAAAATGAAAAACTGTTTTTT.

The chain recombines TRBV6-4 with TRBJ2-2, with 10 bases aligning to TRBD1. Per germline, CDR1 MRHNA and CDR2 SNTAGT. The V and J ends lost 2 bases and 3 bases, in that order; junction bases with no gene match: 0. The CDR3 has 15 amino acids. CDR3 in DNA: TGTGCCAGCAGTGACGGGACAGGGGACACCGGGGAGCTGTTTTTT. Its translation is CASSDGTGDTGELFF.

The genes are TRBV27 and TRBJ2-3, with D tentatively TRBD2 (5 bases). V dropped 7 bases and J dropped 7 bases, with 9 bases sitting between them. The CDR3 runs to 11 residues. Per germline, CDR1 MNHEY and CDR2 SMNVEV (reference sequence). CDR3 in amino acids: CASTWEYTQYF. The CDR3 bases are TGTGCCAGCACTTGGGAGTATACGCAGTATTTT.

This rearrangement joins TRBV7-9 to TRBJ1-2; D gene ambiguous. Trimming shortened V by 0 bases and J by 4 bases, and 6 bases separated the two germline ends. Per germline, CDR1 SEHNR and CDR2 FQNEAQ (reference sequence). The CDR3 extends over 13 amino acids. CDR3 nucleotide sequence: TGTGCCAGCAGCTTAGCGTATTCCTATGGCTACACCTTC. It yields the protein CASSLAYSYGYTF.

This clone was detected a few times. CDR3 amino acids: CASSQTGNTEAFF. The DNA for the CDR3 is TGTGCCAGCAGCCAAACGGGGAACACTGAAGCTTTCTTT. The V and J genes are TRBV4-2 and TRBJ1-1; D unresolved. Germline CDR1 and CDR2: LGHNA and YNFKEQ. Trimming left V 2 bases short and J 1 base short, with 5 bases between. CDR3 size: 13 residues.

The chain is built from TRBV6-1 and TRBJ1-2, with unresolved D. Germline V CDR1 and CDR2: MNHNS, SASEGT. The CDR3 consists of 14 residues. V was shortened by 1 base and J by 7 bases, with 13 bases between the two germline ends. The CDR3 region has the DNA TGTGCCAGCAGTGAAGGGTCCCTGGGCAGTGGCTACACCTTC. This encodes CASSEGSLGSGYTF.

The CDR3 sequence is CASSTNRGRVSEAFF. The CDR3 region has the DNA TGTGCCAGCAGCACGAACAGGGGGCGCGTATCTGAAGCTTTCTTT. The rearrangement links TRBV5-4 to TRBJ1-1; 9 bases agree with TRBD1. With 4 bases clipped from V and 6 bases from J, the junction kept 10 bases outside the gene matches. The CDR3 is made up of 15 amino acids. In germline, CDR1 is SGHNT, CDR2 YYREEE (reference sequence). Complete variable domain (other parts from reference TRBV5-4 and TRBJ1-1): ETGVTQSPTHLIKTRGQQVTLRCSSQSGHNTVSWYQQALGQGPQFIFQYYREEENGRGNFPPRFSGLQFPNYSSELNVNALELDDSALYLCASSTNRGRVSEAFFGQGTRLTVV.

This clone turned up a few times. Here the CDR3 reads CASSLQTYNSPLHF. Written as DNA, the CDR3 is TGTGCCAGCAGCTTACAGACCTATAATTCACCCCTCCACTTT. The chain is built from TRBV11-2 and TRBJ1-6, with D hard to call. Germline CDR1 and CDR2: SGHAT and FQNNGV. The CDR3 is 14 amino acids. V was pared by 2 bases and J by 2 bases, with 4 bases between.

The chain employs TRBV19 and TRBJ1-2; maybe TRBD1 (5 bases). Germline V gives CDR1 LNHDA, CDR2 SQIVND (reference sequence). The CDR3 is 15 amino acids. V was shortened by 3 bases and J by 2 bases, with 13 bases between the two germline ends. The CDR3 region is CASSMVQGGNYGYTF. The CDR3 DNA reads TGTGCCAGTAGTATGGTTCAGGGAGGGAACTATGGCTACACCTTC.